These T cell receptor beta chains were read from a single sample in a study of blood T cells in healthy people across ages. TCRdb reprocessed the 5' RACE reads with MiXCR, giving one entry per CDR3 protein. The repertoire includes roughly 500,000 distinct CDR3 sequences, approximately 27% of them detected once, and under 20% sits in the top ten. Sequencing was performed on blood. Receptors originate from a woman between 65 and 79 years old in good health. Both conserved end residues are part of each CDR3. The D gene is left open where the match is weak. The size field is filled for only some rows; it gives once, few, many or a size class.

>TRBJ2-3|once|NA|TRBV5-6
TGTGCCAGCAGCTTGGGGGGACGGAACACAGATACGCAGTATTTT
CASSLGGRNTDTQYF
>TRBJ2-3|NA|NA|TRBV12-3/TRBV12-4
TGTGCCAGCAGCATCAGACTATCCACGCAGTATTTT
CASSIRLSTQYF
>TRBJ1-1|NA|NA|TRBV5-1
TGCGCCAGCAGCAGGGAGGGGAACACTGAAGCTTTCTTT
CASSREGNTEAFF
>TRBJ2-3|NA|TRBD2|TRBV9
TGTGCCAGCAGCGTAGCGGGCGGGGGTACGCAGTATTTT
CASSVAGGGTQYF
>TRBJ1-3|NA|NA|TRBV4-2
TGTGCCAGCAGCCAAGTAGGAGGGGCAGACCGAAACACCATATATTTT
CASSQVGGADRNTIYF
>TRBJ1-6|NA|TRBD1|TRBV7-2
TGTGCCAGCAGCCCTCGACAGGGGGCTGTCTCCTATAATTCACCCCTCCACTTT
CASSPRQGAVSYNSPLHF
>TRBJ2-7|NA|TRBD2|TRBV3-1
TGTGCCAGCAGCCAAGAAACTAGCGGATCCTACGAGCAGTACTTC
CASSQETSGSYEQYF
>TRBJ2-3|NA|NA|TRBV5-1
TGCGCCAGCAGCTTGTTGGCTAGCCCAGATACGCAGTATTTT
CASSLLASPDTQYF
>TRBJ2-5|NA|TRBD1|TRBV10-3
TGTGCCATCAACCTGGACAGGGGGAATGAGCAGTACTTC
CAINLDRGNEQYF
>TRBJ1-4|few|TRBD1|TRBV2
TGTGCCAGCAGTGAGCGGATGGACAGGCTCGAAAAACTGTTTTTT
CASSERMDRLEKLFF
>TRBJ2-1|few|TRBD1|TRBV6-6
TGTGCCAGCAGTCCCAAGGGGGCGGATCTAGGCAATGAGCAGTTCTTC
CASSPKGADLGNEQFF
>TRBJ2-1|few|NA|TRBV11-2
TGTGCCAGCAGCTTGACAACTGAGCAGTTCTTC
CASSLTTEQFF
>TRBJ2-7|NA|NA|TRBV5-6
TGTGCCAGCAGCTTGGTATATAACGAGCAGTACTTC
CASSLVYNEQYF
>TRBJ1-2|few|NA|TRBV19
TGTGCCAGTAGTGAGGGGCCCTATGGCTACACCTTC
CASSEGPYGYTF
>TRBJ2-5|many|NA|TRBV7-2
TGTGCCAGCAGCTTAGATGTGGGGAGAGAGACCCAGTACTTC
CASSLDVGRETQYF
>TRBJ1-6|NA|NA|TRBV4-3
TGCGCCAGCAGCGCACAGGGAGGTGGTAATTCACCCCTCCACTTT
CASSAQGGGNSPLHF
>TRBJ1-2|NA|NA|TRBV5-4
TGTGCCAGCAGCTTGCGGGGTAGAAACTATGGCTACACCTTC
CASSLRGRNYGYTF
>TRBJ2-5|many|NA|TRBV20-1
TGCAGTGCTAGGTCACGGGATGGGCAGTACTTC
CSARSRDGQYF
>TRBJ1-4|NA|NA|TRBV7-2
TGTGCCAGCAGCCCGGGGACGGTCGAAAAACTGTTTTTT
CASSPGTVEKLFF
>TRBJ1-4|many|TRBD1|TRBV20-1
TGCAGTGCTAGAGGGTGGGGGACAGATAATGAAAAACTGTTTTTT
CSARGWGTDNEKLFF
>TRBJ1-2|NA|NA|TRBV24-1
TGTGCCACCAGTGATTTCCTACCCGTCCATGGCTACACCTTC
CATSDFLPVHGYTF
>TRBJ2-3|NA|TRBD2|TRBV7-1
TGTGCCAGCAGCTCACTAGCGGGGGGGGTCACGCAGTATTTT
CASSSLAGGVTQYF
>TRBJ2-4|NA|NA|TRBV20-1
TGCAGTGCTAGGGCCCCGGCCAAAAACATTCAGTACTTC
CSARAPAKNIQYF